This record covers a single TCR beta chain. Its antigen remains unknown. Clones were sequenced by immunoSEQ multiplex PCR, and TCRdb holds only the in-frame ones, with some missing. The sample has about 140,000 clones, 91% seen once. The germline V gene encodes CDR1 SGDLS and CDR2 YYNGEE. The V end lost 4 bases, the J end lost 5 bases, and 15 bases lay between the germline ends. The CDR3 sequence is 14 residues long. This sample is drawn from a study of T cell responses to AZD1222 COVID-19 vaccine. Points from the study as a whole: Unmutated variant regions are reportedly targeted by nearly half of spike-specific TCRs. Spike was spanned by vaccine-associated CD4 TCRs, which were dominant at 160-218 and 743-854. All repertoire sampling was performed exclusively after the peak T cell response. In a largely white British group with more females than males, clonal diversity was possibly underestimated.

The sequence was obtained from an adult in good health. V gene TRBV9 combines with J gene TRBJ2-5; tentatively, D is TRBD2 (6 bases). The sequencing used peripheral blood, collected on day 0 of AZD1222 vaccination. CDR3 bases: TGTGCCAGCAGCTCCGGGACTGGCGCGGAGACCCAGTACTTC. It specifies CASSSGTGAETQYF.